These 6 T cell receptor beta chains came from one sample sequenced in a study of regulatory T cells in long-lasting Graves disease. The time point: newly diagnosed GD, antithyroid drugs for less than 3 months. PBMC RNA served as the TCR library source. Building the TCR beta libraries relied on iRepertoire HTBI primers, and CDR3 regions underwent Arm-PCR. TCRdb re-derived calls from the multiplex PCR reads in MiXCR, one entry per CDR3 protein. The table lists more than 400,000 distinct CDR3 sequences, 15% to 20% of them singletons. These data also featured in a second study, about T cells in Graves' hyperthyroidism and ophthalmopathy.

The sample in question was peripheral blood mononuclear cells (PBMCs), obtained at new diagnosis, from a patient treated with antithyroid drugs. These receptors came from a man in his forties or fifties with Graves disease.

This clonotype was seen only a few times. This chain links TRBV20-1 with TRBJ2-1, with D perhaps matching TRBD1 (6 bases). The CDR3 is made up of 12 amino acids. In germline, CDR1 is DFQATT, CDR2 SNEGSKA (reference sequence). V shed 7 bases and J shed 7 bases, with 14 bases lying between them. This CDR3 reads CSVWVRGNEQFF. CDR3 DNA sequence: TGCAGTGTCTGGGTGAGGGGGAATGAGCAGTTCTTC.

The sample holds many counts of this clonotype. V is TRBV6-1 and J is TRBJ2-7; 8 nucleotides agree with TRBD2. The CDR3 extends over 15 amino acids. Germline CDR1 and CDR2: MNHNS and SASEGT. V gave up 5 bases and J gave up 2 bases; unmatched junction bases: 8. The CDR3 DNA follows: TGTGCCAGCAGTCAAACTAGCGGCAAACCCTACGAGCAGTACTTC. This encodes CASSQTSGKPYEQYF.

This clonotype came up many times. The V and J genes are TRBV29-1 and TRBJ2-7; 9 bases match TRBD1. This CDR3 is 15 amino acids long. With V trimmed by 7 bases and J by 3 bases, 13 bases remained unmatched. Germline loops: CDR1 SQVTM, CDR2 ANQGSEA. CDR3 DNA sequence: TGCAGCGCCGCGGTTTTGGACAGGGGTGACTACGAGCAGTACTTC. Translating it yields CSAAVLDRGDYEQYF.

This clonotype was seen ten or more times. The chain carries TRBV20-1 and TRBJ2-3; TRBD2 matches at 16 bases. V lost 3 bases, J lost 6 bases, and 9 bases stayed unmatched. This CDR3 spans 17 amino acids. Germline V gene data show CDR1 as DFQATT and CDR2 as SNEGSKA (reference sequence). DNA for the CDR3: TGCAGTGCTAGCCCTGATGGGACTAGCGGGAGGGCGGATACGCAGTATTTT. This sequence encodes CSASPDGTSGRADTQYF.

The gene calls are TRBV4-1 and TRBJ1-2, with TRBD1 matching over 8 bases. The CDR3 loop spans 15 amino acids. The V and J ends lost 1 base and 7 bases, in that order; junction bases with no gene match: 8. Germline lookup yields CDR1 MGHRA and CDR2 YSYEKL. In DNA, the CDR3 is TGCGCCAGCAGCCAAGTTTCTCAGGGGGCTTCTGGCTACACCTTC. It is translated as CASSQVSQGASGYTF.

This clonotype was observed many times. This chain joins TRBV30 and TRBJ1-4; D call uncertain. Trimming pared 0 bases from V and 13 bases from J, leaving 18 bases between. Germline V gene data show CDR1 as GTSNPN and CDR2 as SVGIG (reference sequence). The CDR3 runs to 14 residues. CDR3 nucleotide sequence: TGTGCCTGGAGTGTTAAGGGAGAAGCGTTAATACTGTTTTTT. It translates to CAWSVKGEALILFF.